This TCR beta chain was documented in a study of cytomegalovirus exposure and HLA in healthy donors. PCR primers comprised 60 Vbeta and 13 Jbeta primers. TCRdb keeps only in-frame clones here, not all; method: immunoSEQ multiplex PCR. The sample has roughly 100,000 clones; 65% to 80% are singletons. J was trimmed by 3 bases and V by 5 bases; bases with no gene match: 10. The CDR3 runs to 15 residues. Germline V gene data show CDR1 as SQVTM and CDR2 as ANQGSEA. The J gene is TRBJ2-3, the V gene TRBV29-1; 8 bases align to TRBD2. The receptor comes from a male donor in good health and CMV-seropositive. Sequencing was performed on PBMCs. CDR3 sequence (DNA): TGCAGCGTTACCGGGACTAGTGAGTCGACAGATACGCAGTATTTT. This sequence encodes CSVTGTSESTDTQYF.